A selection of T cell receptor beta chains follows, all from one sample in a study of radiation and T cells in renal cell carcinoma. Using immunoSEQ multiplex PCR, the repertoire was profiled, and TCRdb retains in-frame clones only, with some absent. The table includes 75,000 to 90,000 clones, around 89% detected once. Here the sequenced sample was blood, taken from a patient whose treatment included radiotherapy and nephrectomy. These receptors were taken from a woman aged 70 to 79 with renal cell carcinoma. CDR3s include the opening cysteine and the closing phenylalanine or tryptophan. Each record gives: V gene, J gene, CDR3 protein.

>TRBV15|TRBJ1-1
CATSTRGKAFF
>TRBV11-1|TRBJ2-1
CASSRTSGGAGNEQFF
>TRBV19|TRBJ2-2
CASKKGTGAGELFF
>TRBV28|TRBJ1-2
CASSFGRNYGYTF
>TRBV19|TRBJ1-2
CASTLVGRDLYGYTF
>TRBV5-4|TRBJ2-2
CASSVGQYANTGELFF
>TRBV5-1|TRBJ2-1
CASSLRTAPSSYNEQFF
>TRBV10-1|TRBJ1-6
CASPWTGFNSPLHF
>TRBV9|TRBJ2-2
CASSVVPGPHRELFF
>TRBV15|TRBJ1-1
CATSREEGTEAFF
>TRBV7-2|TRBJ1-1
CASSFAGQNTEAFF
>TRBV4-1|TRBJ2-7
CASSQVGTGGHEQYF
>TRBV15|TRBJ2-2
CATSREMRIGELFF
>TRBV7-2|TRBJ1-6
CASSHGQNNSPLHF
>TRBV2|TRBJ1-1
CASSERQSRTEAFF
>TRBV19|TRBJ2-7
CASSQKGQAALAYEQYF
>TRBV6-5|TRBJ2-3
CASATSGGAVDTQYF
>TRBV6-5|TRBJ2-1
CASSSPSGLREQFF
>TRBV7-8|TRBJ1-1
CASSAGQGADTEAFF
>TRBV4-3|TRBJ2-1
CASSQDHGGRTYNEQFF
>TRBV5-1|TRBJ2-2
CASSLESAGELFF
>TRBV19|TRBJ2-3
CASSPTGSLDTQYF
>TRBV28|TRBJ2-7
CASSLPTFSYEQYF
>TRBV5-1|TRBJ1-6
CASRTGPASPLHF
>TRBV7-2|TRBJ2-2
CASSLAPPGSNTGELFF
>TRBV5-6|TRBJ2-1
CASSSLTGGLYNEQFF
>TRBV19|TRBJ1-3
CASSTGAGNTIYF
>TRBV6-5|TRBJ1-1
CASSYTGDHEAFF
>TRBV7-9|TRBJ2-2
CASSLGGGTGELFF
>TRBV19|TRBJ1-5
CASSTTTALYSNQPQHF
>TRBV25-1|TRBJ2-2
CASTRWGTGELFF
>TRBV14|TRBJ2-2
CASSLIGQTNTGELFF
>TRBV30|TRBJ2-6
CAWSPGTSGANVLTF
>TRBV11-3|TRBJ1-1
CASSLGVATEAFF
>TRBV30|TRBJ1-2
CAWSVGNGYTF
>TRBV11-2|TRBJ2-1
CASNPLAPASGGAGEQFF
>TRBV7-9|TRBJ1-1
CASSLKGWSEAFF
>TRBV5-3|TRBJ1-5
CARSQVRDRDQPQHF
>TRBV7-8|TRBJ1-2
CASNPGQVYGYTF
>TRBV2|TRBJ2-3
CASSTSGGALLDTQYF
>TRBV27|TRBJ1-6
CASRGTGYNSPLHF
>TRBV30|TRBJ2-5
CAWHRAGETQYF
>TRBV11-2|TRBJ1-6
CASSYLRTGSNSPLHF
>TRBV5-1|TRBJ1-4
CASRPGTGGSEKLFF
>TRBV7-3|TRBJ1-1
CASSFPGEEAFF
>TRBV27|TRBJ1-2
CASSLSENYGYTF
>TRBV9|TRBJ2-3
CASSSTSGGAGDTQYF
>TRBV2|TRBJ1-5
CASALLPWRDHQPQHF
>TRBV2|TRBJ2-7
CASSSEEQGVYEQYF
>TRBV7-8|TRBJ2-5
CASEQSLQETQYF
>TRBV10-3|TRBJ2-3
CAISESAGGRDTQYF
>TRBV6-6|TRBJ2-5
CASSQVGETQYF